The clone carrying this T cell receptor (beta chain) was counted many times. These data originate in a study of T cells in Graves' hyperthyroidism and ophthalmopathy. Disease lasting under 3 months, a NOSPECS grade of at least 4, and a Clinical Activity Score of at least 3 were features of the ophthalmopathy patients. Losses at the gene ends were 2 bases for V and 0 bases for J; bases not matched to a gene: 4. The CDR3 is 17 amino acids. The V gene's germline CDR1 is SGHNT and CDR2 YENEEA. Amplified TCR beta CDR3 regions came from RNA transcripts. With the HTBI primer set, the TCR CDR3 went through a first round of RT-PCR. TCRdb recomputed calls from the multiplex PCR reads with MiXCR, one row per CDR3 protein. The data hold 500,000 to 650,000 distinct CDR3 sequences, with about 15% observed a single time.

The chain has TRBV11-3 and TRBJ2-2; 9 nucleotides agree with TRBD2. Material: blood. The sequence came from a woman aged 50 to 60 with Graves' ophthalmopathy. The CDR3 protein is CASSLSLAGSNTGELFF. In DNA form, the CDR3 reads TGTGCCAGCAGCTTAAGCCTAGCGGGATCGAACACCGGGGAGCTGTTTTTT.